These 12 T cell receptor beta chains share one sample of origin, sequenced in a study of a mutant IDH1 vaccine in newly diagnosed glioma. This table comes from immunoSEQ multiplex PCR, and its TCRdb copy is limited to in-frame clones, with some not included. Among 75,000 to 80,000 clones, approximately 89% were seen once, and the ten largest hold approximately 0.8%. Indicated time point: week 23, last vaccination. Vaccine doses each comprised 300 ug of mutant IDH1 20-mer peptide, with topical imiquimod. These receptors' antigens are unknown. The sequencing here drew on PBMCs, taken from a glioma patient whose treatment included an IDH1 peptide vaccine. The origin of the receptors is a woman aged 45-59 years with glioma.

The chain's CDR3 is CAMGADTAGELFF. The DNA for the CDR3 is TGTGCCATGGGGGCGGACACCGCCGGGGAGCTGTTTTTT. The rearrangement links TRBV10-3 to TRBJ2-2; D is perhaps TRBD1 (6 bases). CDR3 length equals 13 residues. Trimming shortened V by 9 bases and J by 6 bases, and 14 bases separated the two germline ends. Per the germline V gene, CDR1 is ENHRY and CDR2 is SYGVKD.

The chain combines TRBV19 with TRBJ1-5; D is uncertain. V was shortened by 3 bases and J by 5 bases, with 11 bases between the two germline ends. Germline V gene lookup returns CDR1 LNHDA and CDR2 SQIVND (reference sequence). The CDR3 has 14 amino acids. This chain's CDR3 is CASSIGVIYQPQHF. The CDR3 DNA reads as TGTGCCAGTAGTATTGGGGTAATATATCAGCCCCAGCATTTT.

V and J are TRBV9 and TRBJ2-2, with 7 bases aligning to TRBD2. The CDR3 is made up of 14 amino acids. J lost 3 bases, V lost 8 bases, and 7 bases had no gene match. Germline V lookup: CDR1 SGDLS, CDR2 YYNGEE. CDR3 amino acids: CASSPGGDTGELFF. CDR3 DNA sequence: TGTGCCAGTTCTCCTGGGGGGGACACCGGGGAGCTGTTTTTT. Filled out from reference TRBV9 and TRBJ2-2, the complete variable domain reads DSGVTQTPKHLITATGQRVTLRCSPRSGDLSVYWYQQSLDQGLQFLIQYYNGEERAKGNILERFSAQQFPDLHSELNLSSLELGDSALYFCASSPGGDTGELFFGEGSRLTVL.

The chain uses TRBV7-9 and TRBJ2-3; TRBD2 matches at 9 bases. CDR1 is SEHNR, CDR2 FQNEAQ, per germline (reference sequence). The CDR3 spans 15 residues. V dropped 7 bases and J dropped 2; count of bases not matched to a gene: 7. The CDR3 DNA is TGTGCCAGCATCCTAGCGGGATTATACACAGATACGCAGTATTTT. As protein: CASILAGLYTDTQYF.

This chain joins TRBV19 and TRBJ1-4, with D perhaps matching TRBD1 (6 bases). CDR1 is LNHDA and CDR2 is SQIVND in the germline V gene (reference sequence). V lost 7 bases, J lost 0 bases, and 21 bases lay in between. CDR3 length: 18 residues. CDR3 DNA sequence: TGTGCCAGTACGGACAGCCTGCGTCCCCTGACAACTAATGAAAAACTGTTTTTT. The encoded protein is CASTDSLRPLTTNEKLFF.

The gene calls are TRBV19 and TRBJ1-2, with 12 bases identical to TRBD1. The CDR3 runs 14 residues. From germline, CDR1 is LNHDA and CDR2 SQIVND (reference sequence). J lost 8 bases, V lost 6 bases, and 7 bases had no gene match. The CDR3 here is CASRDRDRGQGYTF. Written as DNA, the CDR3 is TGTGCCAGTAGAGACCGGGACAGGGGGCAGGGCTACACCTTC.

The gene calls are TRBV11-2 and TRBJ2-7; no clear D. The germline V gene has CDR1 SGHAT and CDR2 FQNNGV. Trimming shortened V by 0 bases and J by 2 bases, and 2 bases separated the two germline ends. This CDR3 region has 12 residues. The CDR3 DNA sequence: TGTGCCAGCAGCTTAGAAGCCTACGAGCAGTACTTC. This sequence encodes CASSLEAYEQYF.

The CDR3 sequence is CASSLLRQPQHF. The CDR3 coding sequence is TGTGCCAGCAGTTTATTACGCCAGCCCCAGCATTTT. This rearrangement joins TRBV28 to TRBJ1-5; D remains unclear. The CDR3 loop spans 12 amino acids. CDR1 is MDHEN, CDR2 SYDVKM, per germline. Trimming removed 1 base at V and 7 bases at J, with 5 bases between.

This clone occurred once. The chain uses TRBV2 and TRBJ1-3, with TRBD1 identical over 7 bases. The CDR3 has 16 residues. V was pared by 6 bases and J by 0 bases, with 8 bases of the junction left unmatched. Looked up from germline, CDR1 is SNHLY and CDR2 is FYNNEI. CDR3: CASSDGQANSGNTIYF. The CDR3 DNA reads TGTGCCAGCAGCGACGGACAGGCGAACTCTGGAAACACCATATATTTT.

This clone was seen a handful of times. At one of its ends the junction is not consistent with the germline gene, which may arise from a read error. V gene TRBV6-5 combines with J gene TRBJ2-7, with D hard to call. CDR1 and CDR2 (germline): MNHEY, SVGAGI. This CDR3 is 14 amino acids long. In nucleotides, the CDR3 is TGTGCCAGCAGTTACTCTCGGCGAACCCAACTCCAGAACTTC. It encodes CASSYSRRTQLQNF.

The chain links TRBV5-4 to TRBJ2-3, with 7 bases matching TRBD2. CDR1 is SGHNT, CDR2 YYREEE, per germline (reference sequence). Losses at the gene ends were 7 bases for V and 1 base for J; bases not matched to a gene: 3. The CDR3 is made up of 13 amino acids. CDR3 protein: CASERGGTDTQYF. CDR3 coding DNA: TGTGCCAGCGAGCGGGGAGGCACAGATACGCAGTATTTT.

The chain uses TRBV11-2 and TRBJ1-2; 8 bases match TRBD1. V shed 6 bases, J shed 7 bases, and the junction held 13 bases outside the gene matches. Germline V gene data show CDR1 as SGHAT and CDR2 as FQNNGV. The CDR3 contains 15 residues. The CDR3 loop reads CASRRPWQGAGGYTF. The CDR3, as DNA: TGTGCCAGCAGACGACCCTGGCAGGGGGCGGGTGGCTACACCTTC.